This entry concerns a single T cell receptor beta chain. The data were obtained in a study of cytomegalovirus exposure and HLA in healthy donors. Study context: Prior work identified more than 90 million unique TCR beta sequences in some 180 million T cells.

In the PCR, 60 Vbeta and 13 Jbeta primers were used. Using immunoSEQ multiplex PCR, the repertoire was profiled, and TCRdb retains in-frame clones only, with some absent. Of more than 110,000 clones listed, roughly 78% are singletons. Germline V CDR1 and CDR2: MNHNY, SVGAGI (reference sequence). The CDR3 sequence is 12 residues long. V lost 6 bases, J lost 3 bases, and 9 bases lay in between. The clonotype comes from a man aged 25 to 45 in good health and CMV-seronegative. Material: PBMCs. The genes are TRBV6-6 and TRBJ2-7, with D maybe TRBD2 (5 bases). This CDR3 is CASRREGYEQYF. CDR3 bases: TGTGCCAGCAGGCGAGAGGGCTACGAGCAGTACTTC.